This entry lists 17 T cell receptor beta chains sequenced from one sample in a study of CD8+ T cells in alopecia areata. Extracted from the samples, RNA was reverse transcribed into cDNA to serve as the sequencing template. Profiled with immunoSEQ multiplex PCR; TCRdb holds only in-frame clones, not every one. The repertoire holds 90,000 to 120,000 clones, with approximately 61% as singletons. The material sequenced was NKG2D-low CD8+ T cells sorted from blood. These receptors were taken from a human donor with alopecia areata.

This clone showed up just a few times. V and J are TRBV13 and TRBJ2-7; 9 bases agree with TRBD1. Per the germline V gene, CDR1 is PRHDT and CDR2 is FYEKMQ (reference sequence). Germline trimming cut 5 bases from V and 5 bases from J; bases unmatched to any gene: 10. This CDR3 has 15 amino acids. The DNA of the CDR3 is TGTGCCAGCAGCCAAACGGGGACAGGGATCCACGAGCAGTACTTC. This codes for CASSQTGTGIHEQYF.

The chain employs TRBV28 and TRBJ2-7; D tentatively reads TRBD1 or TRBD2 (5 bases each). The length of the CDR3 is 15 residues. Germline V gene sequence: CDR1 MDHEN, CDR2 SYDVKM. Trimming shortened V by 5 bases and J by 2 bases, and 16 bases separated the two germline ends. The CDR3 DNA follows: TGTGCCAGCAGTCCCGGGGTGGGACGGACCTACGAGCAGTACTTC. Its translation: CASSPGVGRTYEQYF.

The V gene is TRBV19, the J gene TRBJ1-1; D is unclear. Germline values: CDR1 LNHDA, CDR2 SQIVND (reference sequence). CDR3 size: 11 residues. This CDR3 is CATVVNTEAFF. In DNA, the CDR3 is TGTGCTACTGTTGTGAACACTGAAGCTTTCTTT. Using reference TRBV19 and TRBJ1-1 for the parts outside the CDR3, the full variable domain is DGGITQSPKYLFRKEGQNVTLSCEQNLNHDAMYWYRQDPGQGLRLIYYSQIVNDFQKGDIAEGYSVSREKKESFPLTVTSAQKNPTAFYLCATVVNTEAFFGQGTRLTVV.

This clone was counted ten times or more. An end of the junction does not agree with germline; a read error may underlie this. The rearrangement joins TRBV7-7 to TRBJ2-3, with D perhaps TRBD1 (6 bases). Germline V gene sequence: CDR1 SSHAT, CDR2 FNYEAQ (reference sequence). The CDR3 contains 14 residues. Written as DNA, the CDR3 is TGTGCTAGCAGCGCCTCAGGGGACACAGATACGCAGTATTTT. As protein: CASSASGDTDTQYF.

The rearrangement uses TRBV6-5 and TRBJ1-4, with D perhaps TRBD1 (6 bases). Between the trimmed V and J ends, which lost 1 base and 8 bases, there was a span of 8 bases. This CDR3 spans 13 amino acids. Germline V CDR1 and CDR2: MNHEY, SVGAGI. CDR3 residues: CASSYLGGEKLFF. CDR3 sequence (DNA): TGTGCCAGCAGTTACTTAGGGGGAGAAAAACTGTTTTTT.

The V and J genes are TRBV27 and TRBJ2-3; the D gene is possibly TRBD2 (5 bases). The CDR3 contains 11 residues. V was cut by 5 bases and J by 7 bases, with 7 bases left in between. Germline CDR1 and CDR2: MNHEY and SMNVEV (reference sequence). The CDR3 DNA follows: TGTGCCAGCAGTAGAGGGAATACGCAGTATTTT. Protein: CASSRGNTQYF.

The V and J genes are TRBV2 and TRBJ2-1; possible D gene TRBD2, 5 bases. The CDR3 runs 15 residues. Germline V lookup: CDR1 SNHLY, CDR2 FYNNEI. Trimming shortened V by 4 bases and J by 3 bases, and 13 bases separated the two germline ends. The CDR3 sequence: CASSASSSGYNEQFF. In DNA, the CDR3 is TGTGCCAGCAGTGCATCTAGCTCGGGCTACAATGAGCAGTTCTTC.

This clone was detected only once. The CDR3 DNA is TGTGCCAGCAGTTATGGGAACAAGAACACTGAAGCTTTCTTT. The encoded protein is CASSYGNKNTEAFF. The genes are TRBV6-5 and TRBJ1-1; D gene uncertain. The CDR3 loop spans 14 amino acids. CDR1 MNHEY and CDR2 SVGAGI come from the germline V gene. V shed 3 bases and J shed 1 base, with 9 bases lying between them.

This clone turned up a few times. The J gene is TRBJ1-1, the V gene TRBV7-2; D is undetermined. Germline V gene data show CDR1 as SGHTA and CDR2 as FQGNSA. The V and J ends lost 5 bases and 4 bases respectively, with 11 bases between them. The CDR3 totals 13 residues. CDR3 protein: CASSLHVLTEAFF. The CDR3 DNA reads as TGTGCCAGCAGCCTCCATGTCCTCACTGAAGCTTTCTTT.

The chain has TRBV9 and TRBJ2-7; TRBD1 matches 9 bases. CDR3 length equals 17 residues. Per the germline V gene, CDR1 is SGDLS and CDR2 is YYNGEE. J gave up 4 bases and V 4 bases, and 15 bases lay outside the gene matches. The CDR3 sequence: CASSPNPGQGNVYEQYF. The CDR3 DNA sequence: TGTGCCAGCAGCCCCAACCCCGGACAGGGGAATGTATACGAGCAGTACTTC.

The chain combines TRBV5-6 with TRBJ2-2; D perhaps matches TRBD2 (6 bases). CDR1 is SGHDT and CDR2 is YYEEEE in the germline V gene. The CDR3 spans 14 residues. The V end lost 4 bases, the J end lost 3 bases, and 10 bases lay between the germline ends. The CDR3: CASSLRGYTGELFF. CDR3 nucleotide sequence: TGTGCCAGCAGCCTCCGGGGGTACACCGGGGAGCTGTTTTTT.

The V gene is TRBV27, the J gene TRBJ2-1, with 10 bases identical to TRBD1. This CDR3 contains 15 residues. Trimming removed 5 bases from V and 4 bases from J; junction bases left unmatched: 5. Germline V CDR1 and CDR2: MNHEY, SMNVEV (reference sequence). CDR3 in DNA: TGTGCCAGCAGTGCACCGGGACAGGGGTACAATGAGCAGTTCTTC. This encodes CASSAPGQGYNEQFF.

The rearrangement joins TRBV28 to TRBJ2-7; perhaps D is TRBD1 or TRBD2 (6 bases each). CDR1 and CDR2 from the germline V gene are MDHEN and SYDVKM. This CDR3 is 14 amino acids long. V was shortened by 6 bases and J by 5 bases, with 17 bases between the two germline ends. This CDR3 reads CASSPRGRVNEQYF. CDR3 DNA: TGTGCCAGCAGCCCTCGGGGGCGGGTAAACGAGCAGTACTTC.

This sequence joins TRBV13 and TRBJ2-7; TRBD2 aligns across 10 bases. With V trimmed by 5 bases and J by 3 bases, 10 bases remained unmatched. The CDR3 covers 16 residues. Looked up from germline, CDR1 is PRHDT and CDR2 is FYEKMQ (reference sequence). The CDR3 sequence is CASSLTTSGDHYEQYF. CDR3 sequence (DNA): TGTGCCAGCAGCCTTACCACTAGCGGGGATCACTACGAGCAGTACTTC.

The chain carries TRBV2 and TRBJ2-1; D might be TRBD2 (5 bases). V gave up 2 bases and J gave up 1 base, with 12 bases separating them. Per the germline V gene, CDR1 is SNHLY and CDR2 is FYNNEI. CDR3 length: 16 amino acids. This chain's CDR3 is CASSESSLSSYNEQFF. CDR3 DNA: TGTGCCAGCAGTGAATCTAGCCTGAGTTCCTACAATGAGCAGTTCTTC.

The V gene is TRBV29-1, the J gene TRBJ2-5; TRBD1 agrees at 10 bases. Germline V gene lookup returns CDR1 SQVTM and CDR2 ANQGSEA. The V and J ends lost 7 bases and 0 bases, in that order; junction bases with no gene match: 5. CDR3 length equals 14 residues. CDR3 in amino acids: CSAAGTGDQETQYF. CDR3 nucleotide sequence: TGCAGCGCTGCCGGGACAGGGGACCAAGAGACCCAGTACTTC.

This clone appeared once. The chain couples TRBV9 to TRBJ2-1, with 14 bases matching TRBD2. Per germline, CDR1 SGDLS and CDR2 YYNGEE. V gave up 3 bases and J gave up 9 bases; unmatched junction bases: 5. The CDR3 is 15 residues long. The CDR3 DNA reads TGTGCCAGCAGCGGGGGACTAGCGGGAGTGGTTGAGCAGTTCTTC. The encoded protein is CASSGGLAGVVEQFF.